These 10 T cell receptor beta chains originate from one sample sequenced in a study of tissue T cells after allogeneic stem cell transplantation. Using immunoSEQ multiplex PCR, the repertoire was profiled, and TCRdb retains in-frame clones only, with some absent. This repertoire shows 5,000 to 7,000 clones, less than 80% found once; its top ten account for 4.5% to 7%. The sequencing here drew on blood, taken before transplantation. These receptor sequences come from a man aged 35 to 70 who later had graft-versus-host disease after an allogeneic stem cell transplant.

This chain connects TRBV7-8 to TRBJ2-1; D unresolved. V was clipped by 5 bases and J by 0 bases, with 26 bases between them. CDR1 is SGHVS and CDR2 is FQNEAQ in the germline V gene. The CDR3 sequence is 20 residues long. The DNA for the CDR3 is TGTGCCAGCAGCCGAGTTAGGCAGCCAAAAGGAGCGAGCTCCTACAATGAGCAGTTCTTC. As protein: CASSRVRQPKGASSYNEQFF.

J is TRBJ1-1 and V is TRBV30; no firm D call. Germline CDR1 GTSNPN, CDR2 SVGIG (reference sequence). V lost 2 bases to trimming and J lost 7 bases, with 8 bases between them. The CDR3 is made up of 11 amino acids. CDR3 region: CAWSSGGEAFF. As DNA, the CDR3 is TGTGCCTGGAGTTCAGGAGGTGAAGCTTTCTTT.

The CDR3 sequence is CASGKYNEQFF. The CDR3 DNA follows: TGTGCCAGCGGGAAGTACAATGAGCAGTTCTTC. The rearrangement joins TRBV7-8 to TRBJ2-1; no firm D call. The CDR3 runs 11 residues. Looked up from germline, CDR1 is SGHVS and CDR2 is FQNEAQ. Between the trimmed V and J ends, which lost 8 bases and 4 bases, there was a span of 6 bases.

V is TRBV18 and J is TRBJ2-2; D ambiguous. The V gene lost 2 bases and the J gene lost 5 bases, with 6 bases spanning the gap. Germline assignment: CDR1 KGHSH and CDR2 LQKENI. CDR3 length: 13 amino acids. CDR3 loop: CASSPGRTGELFF. The DNA for the CDR3 is TGTGCCAGCTCACCAGGACGAACCGGGGAGCTGTTTTTT.

This chain uses TRBV7-6 with TRBJ2-6, with 7 nucleotides matching TRBD2. J gave up 2 bases and V 4 bases, and 8 bases lay outside the gene matches. The CDR3 runs 17 residues. CDR1 and CDR2 from the germline V gene are SGHVS and FNYEAQ. CDR3 amino acids: CASSYEAAGTGANVLTF. The DNA of the CDR3 is TGTGCCAGCAGCTACGAAGCAGCGGGAACTGGGGCCAACGTCCTGACTTTC.

This clone came up once. This chain uses TRBV4-1 with TRBJ2-4; 15 nucleotides agree with TRBD2. The germline V gene has CDR1 MGHRA and CDR2 YSYEKL. The trim removed 4 bases at V and 0 bases at J, leaving 7 bases unmatched. CDR3 length: 19 amino acids. For the CDR3, the DNA is TGCGCCAGCAGCCTCGGACTAGCGGGAGGGGGACTAGCCAAAAACATTCAGTACTTC. It yields the protein CASSLGLAGGGLAKNIQYF.

This clone was picked up one time. The chain combines TRBV11-2 with TRBJ1-2; weak D call: TRBD1 (5 bases). This CDR3 has 14 amino acids. Trimming removed 1 base from V and 1 base from J, with 7 bases in between. Germline values: CDR1 SGHAT, CDR2 FQNNGV. CDR3 DNA: TGTGCCAGCAGCTTAGGACAGCTTAACTATGGCTACACCTTC. Protein product: CASSLGQLNYGYTF.

The V gene is TRBV9, the J gene TRBJ2-7; D gene uncertain. The length of the CDR3 is 14 residues. V was cut by 0 bases and J by 0 bases, with 7 bases left in between. The germline V gene encodes CDR1 SGDLS and CDR2 YYNGEE. This CDR3 is CASSVDVNSYEQYF. The CDR3 nucleotides read TGTGCCAGCAGCGTAGATGTTAACTCCTACGAGCAGTACTTC.

The V call is TRBV7-9, the J call TRBJ2-5; the match to TRBD1 covers 11 bases. Germline V CDR1 and CDR2: SEHNR, FQNEAQ (reference sequence). The CDR3 runs 16 residues. V lost 2 bases to trimming and J lost 4 bases; unmatched junction nucleotides: 6. CDR3 in DNA: TGTGCCAGCAGCTTACCCGCCGGGACAGGGGGAGAGACCCAGTACTTC. Amino acid sequence: CASSLPAGTGGETQYF. Based on the CDR3 plus reference TRBV7-9 and TRBJ2-5, the full variable domain is DTGVSQNPRHKITKRGQNVTFRCDPISEHNRLYWYRQTLGQGPEFLTYFQNEAQLEKSRLLSDRFSAERPKGSFSTLEIQRTEQGDSAMYLCASSLPAGTGGETQYFGPGTRLLVL.

The chain has TRBV7-9 and TRBJ2-5; tentative D call: TRBD2 (5 bases). V lost 1 base and J lost 4, with 10 bases in between. Germline V gives CDR1 SEHNR, CDR2 FQNEAQ (reference sequence). The CDR3 is 14 amino acids. CDR3 amino acids: CASSLGGSAETQYF. DNA of the CDR3: TGTGCCAGCAGCTTAGGAGGGTCCGCAGAGACCCAGTACTTC.